These 15 T cell receptor beta chains were sequenced from one sample in a study of cytomegalovirus exposure and HLA in healthy donors. PCR used 60 Vbeta primers and 13 Jbeta primers. Sequencing was performed with immunoSEQ multiplex PCR; in TCRdb, only in-frame clones are kept and a portion is missing. The sample lists about 170,000 clones, more than 75% occurring once. Material: PBMCs. These receptors were taken from a man aged 25-45 years in good health and CMV-seropositive.

CDR3 nucleotides: TGTGCCAGTAAGGCACTAGCGGGATTCTCCAATGAGCAGTTCTTC. It codes for CASKALAGFSNEQFF. J is TRBJ2-1 and V is TRBV19, with TRBD2 matching 10 bases. Trimming removed 7 bases from V and 6 bases from J; junction bases left unmatched: 9. Germline lookup yields CDR1 LNHDA and CDR2 SQIVND (reference sequence). This CDR3 contains 15 residues.

The rearrangement joins TRBV9 to TRBJ2-7; the match to TRBD2 covers 7 bases. The CDR3 length is 15 residues. Germline lookup yields CDR1 SGDLS and CDR2 YYNGEE. Trimming cost V 4 bases and J 4 bases; bases outside gene matches: 11. In DNA, the CDR3 is TGTGCCAGCAGCCCCGGACTAGGGCGGAATTACGAGCAGTACTTC. It encodes CASSPGLGRNYEQYF.

The gene calls are TRBV5-1 and TRBJ2-3; 12 bases line up with TRBD2. V gave up 2 bases and J gave up 1 base; unmatched junction bases: 8. There are 18 residues in the CDR3. Germline V gene lookup returns CDR1 SGHRS and CDR2 YFSETQ. As DNA, the CDR3 is TGCGCCAGCAGCTTAGACGCTCTAGCGGGAGGGGGCACAGATACGCAGTATTTT. Protein product: CASSLDALAGGGTDTQYF.

The chain is built from TRBV7-2 and TRBJ2-3; 7 nucleotides agree with TRBD2. Per the germline V gene, CDR1 is SGHTA and CDR2 is FQGNSA. The CDR3 has 15 residues. The V and J ends lost 5 bases and 1 base, in that order; junction bases with no gene match: 6. CDR3 nucleotide sequence: TGTGCCAGCAGCCTACTAGCGATTCGCACAGATACGCAGTATTTT. This sequence encodes CASSLLAIRTDTQYF.

This clone showed up just once. This chain connects TRBV19 to TRBJ2-3; a possible D gene is TRBD2 (5 bases). V lost 7 bases and J lost 3, with 8 bases in between. The CDR3 loop spans 12 amino acids. Germline V gene sequence: CDR1 LNHDA, CDR2 SQIVND (reference sequence). The CDR3 spells CASNSGTDTQYF. As DNA, the CDR3 is TGTGCCAGTAACTCGGGGACAGATACGCAGTATTTT.

This clone has a single count. The V gene is TRBV11-2, the J gene TRBJ2-1; 9 bases are shared with TRBD2. From germline, CDR1 is SGHAT and CDR2 FQNNGV. Trimming removed 1 base from V and 4 bases from J; junction bases left unmatched: 2. The length of the CDR3 is 15 residues. CDR3 in amino acids: CASSLGLAAYNEQFF. The CDR3 nucleotides read TGTGCCAGCAGCTTAGGACTAGCGGCTTACAATGAGCAGTTCTTC. Using reference TRBV11-2 and TRBJ2-1 for the parts outside the CDR3, the full variable domain is EAGVAQSPRYKIIEKRQSVAFWCNPISGHATLYWYQQILGQGPKLLIQFQNNGVVDDSQLPKDRFSAERLKGVDSTLKIQPAKLEDSAVYLCASSLGLAAYNEQFFGPGTRLTVL.

This sequence joins TRBV11-2 and TRBJ2-1; 7 nucleotides align to TRBD2. The CDR3 consists of 15 residues. Germline loops: CDR1 SGHAT, CDR2 FQNNGV. V was pared by 2 bases and J by 3 bases, with 4 bases of the junction left unmatched. The CDR3 bases are TGTGCCAGCAGCTTAAACGCGGGAGTCTACAATGAGCAGTTCTTC. Residues: CASSLNAGVYNEQFF.

This sequence joins TRBV4-1 and TRBJ2-3, with 7 bases fitting TRBD2. Germline V gene lookup returns CDR1 MGHRA and CDR2 YSYEKL. V dropped 1 base and J dropped 0; count of bases not matched to a gene: 4. The CDR3 sequence is 16 residues long. The CDR3 loop is CASSQASGSSTDTQYF. DNA of the CDR3: TGCGCCAGCAGCCAAGCTAGCGGTTCTAGCACAGATACGCAGTATTTT.

The chain has TRBV9 and TRBJ2-1; a weak D match, TRBD2 (5 bases). Germline V gene lookup returns CDR1 SGDLS and CDR2 YYNGEE. Trimming stripped 0 bases from V and 5 bases from J, with 12 bases between. The CDR3 is 15 amino acids. CDR3 nucleotides: TGTGCCAGCAGCGTAGCTGCCGGACTTAACAATGAGCAGTTCTTC. Its protein product is CASSVAAGLNNEQFF.

V gene TRBV29-1 combines with J gene TRBJ2-7, with 12 bases identical to TRBD2. Germline CDR1 SQVTM, CDR2 ANQGSEA. The CDR3 has 18 residues. J gave up 2 bases and V 4 bases, and 15 bases lay outside the gene matches. The CDR3 reads CSVATSGSWGRATYEQYF. The CDR3 nucleotides read TGCAGCGTTGCGACTAGCGGGAGCTGGGGTCGTGCTACCTACGAGCAGTACTTC.

The sample holds one count of this clone. The gene calls are TRBV19 and TRBJ2-3, with 10 bases aligning to TRBD1. V was pared by 5 bases and J by 0 bases, with 5 bases of the junction left unmatched. Germline CDR1 is LNHDA and CDR2 is SQIVND (reference sequence). The CDR3 is 16 amino acids. The CDR3, as DNA: TGTGCCAGTAGTCCCGGACAGGGGGATAGCACAGATACGCAGTATTTT. This translates into CASSPGQGDSTDTQYF.

This clone was observed once. The CDR3 DNA reads as TGCGCCAGCAGCCAAGGGCAGAGGCGATCTAACTATGGCTACACCTTC. Translation gives CASSQGQRRSNYGYTF. The rearrangement joins TRBV4-1 to TRBJ1-2; D unresolved. The germline V gene has CDR1 MGHRA and CDR2 YSYEKL. The ends were cut back, 1 base at V and 0 bases at J, with 12 bases in the middle. The CDR3 has 16 residues.

As DNA, the CDR3 is TGCGCCAGCAGCCACGGGACTAGCGCCCATCAAGAGACCCAGTACTTC. Translation gives CASSHGTSAHQETQYF. The chain joins TRBV4-1 to TRBJ2-5; 10 bases align to TRBD2. V was pared by 3 bases and J by 2 bases, with 6 bases of the junction left unmatched. The germline V gene has CDR1 MGHRA and CDR2 YSYEKL. The CDR3 length is 16 residues.

The chain uses TRBV7-2 and TRBJ1-1; 8 bases fit TRBD1. V was pared by 0 bases and J by 1 base, with 1 base of the junction left unmatched. The germline V gene has CDR1 SGHTA and CDR2 FQGNSA. The CDR3 has 15 amino acids. The DNA of the CDR3 is TGTGCCAGCAGCTTAGCGGGGACAGGGAACACTGAAGCTTTCTTT. This codes for CASSLAGTGNTEAFF.

The rearrangement joins TRBV2 to TRBJ1-2, with no clear D. Germline CDR1 and CDR2: SNHLY and FYNNEI. V was cut by 8 bases and J by 4 bases, with 8 bases left in between. This CDR3 is 11 amino acids long. The CDR3 nucleotides are TGTGCCAGCCTTACTGGCTATGGCTACACCTTC. Translation gives CASLTGYGYTF.